This T cell receptor (beta chain) was retrieved from a study of cytomegalovirus exposure and HLA in healthy donors (dated by TCRdb to about 2017). A note on the overall study: According to an earlier analysis of around 600 of the donors, some 180 million T cells yielded roughly 110 million unique TCR beta sequences and more than 250 Gb of sequence data. Roughly 300 gigabases of sequencing data and tens of millions of unique TCR sequences were included in an early release covering 550 to 800 HLA-typed donors. Among the approximately 420 genotyped donors, approximately 77% belonged to the genetic ancestry cluster associated with self-reported Caucasian donors. The study was designed to test whether signatures of past pathogen exposure could be identified by cataloging public T cell receptors. The study profiled the T cell repertoires of approximately 700 subjects by immunosequencing and related them to cytomegalovirus serostatus. Besides the first cohort of roughly 640 subjects, a separate validation cohort made up of over a hundred different subjects was used. The study combined high-throughput TCR immunosequencing, statistical association of individual TCRs with disease status, and machine learning to predict cytomegalovirus infection status. In a later analysis, previously published TCR beta repertoires from 600 to 850 donors were re-analyzed and high-resolution HLA genotyping was added so that TCR occurrence patterns could be studied. The later analysis used no new phenotypic data to find candidate immune exposures, relying instead on TCR beta sequences and their occurrence across donors. To decide whether each TCR beta V gene segment behaved as functional or pseudogenic, an earlier analysis of nearly 600 of the donors relied on high-throughput TCR beta sequencing. Donor age, sex, ethnicity and CMV serostatus were compiled alongside the repertoire data. Genome-wide SNP genotypes for about three fifths of the roughly 670 donors were used in a later genetic analysis, which treated that subset as a discovery cohort. Every repertoire in the discovery cohort had been generated on one and the same sequencing platform. Class I and class II HLA loci were covered by the typing at four-digit resolution. The number of donors typed differed by locus, with roughly 629-640 for A, B, C, DRB1 and DQB1, around 500 for DQA1, 600 to 610 for DPA1, and over 400 for DPB1. Several DR-DQ haplotypes were treated as single units for association and clustering because of strong linkage in the cohort. Among roughly 400 genotyped donors of the cohort, an average of roughly 230,000 unique TCR beta nucleotide sequences was sequenced per donor, of which about 19% were non-productive.

In total, 500 to 700 healthy bone marrow donors made up the cohort. At the time of sampling, all cohort members were nominally healthy, though unrecorded immune exposures were likely present. The donor was CMV seronegative and was included in the group of approximately 350 seronegative cohort members. A peripheral blood sample was provided by each donor, and peripheral blood mononuclear cells were used for TCR beta sequencing. Genomic DNA was extracted from the blood cell samples with the Qiagen DNeasy Blood Extraction Kit. The library was produced with the immunoSEQ multiplex PCR assay. For the multiplex PCR, a mixture combining 60 forward primers for TCR Vbeta segments and 13 reverse primers for TCR Jbeta segments was used. Amplification of the CDR3 region of rearranged TCR beta genes was performed with a multiplex PCR assay on genomic DNA. On the Illumina HiSeq System, the amplified TCR beta libraries were sequenced as 87-base-pair reads. From the authors' description of their analysis: In a later analysis, tens of millions of unique TCR beta chains were counted across the 690 or so repertoires, and roughly 11 million of these chains were shared by at least two donors. Raw reads were error-corrected and collapsed into unique sequences by a nearest-neighbor algorithm in which closely related sequences were merged to remove PCR and sequencing errors. CDR3 sequences were aligned to IMGT reference sequences to assign V, D and J gene segments. For a sequence to be retained, a match of at least six nucleotides to both a V gene segment and a J gene segment was required. A rearrangement was called productive if the CDR3 had no stop codons and remained in frame with V and J, and every other rearrangement was called non-productive. Following IMGT convention, CDR3 was defined as the stretch from the second conserved V-encoded cysteine up to the conserved J-encoded phenylalanine. The earlier analysis of roughly 590 of the donors excluded any sequence lacking an unambiguous match to a single V gene segment. In an earlier analysis of 450 to 700 of the donors, V segments were called functional above 56.7% productive rearrangements and were called segregating when the between-donor standard deviation exceeded 5%. A statistical classification framework was built to diagnose cytomegalovirus status from the catalog of TCR beta chain sequences. In a later analysis, V and J genes were assigned by comparing TCR nucleotide sequences against IMGT/GENE-DB human TR gene sequences. Using the TCRdist pipeline, a later analysis assigned CDR3 sequences along with most-parsimonious VDJ recombination scenarios. A later analysis defined each TCR beta chain by its CDR3 amino acid sequence plus V-gene family, and excluded reads lacking a unique V-gene family. As a way to deal with suspected cross-contamination and a sequencing artifact, a later analysis dropped 450 to 600 nucleotide sequences that were highly shared and had low generation probability. In a later analysis, a clonal expansion index for each public chain was calculated from normalized within-repertoire ranks of inferred template counts. Generation probabilities in a later analysis came from a VDJ recombination model fitted to out-of-frame rearrangements, and those results were checked against IGoR. In a later analysis, hypergeometric tests were used to score TCR-TCR, TCR-HLA and TCR-CMV co-occurrence, with a repertoire-size bias correction applied to TCR pairs. A later analysis estimated false discovery rates by permuting HLA or CMV assignments 20 times. In a later analysis, co-occurring TCRs were grouped using DBSCAN, with TCRdist sequence similarity added in when clustering inside HLA-allele-positive subsets. Repertoires with fewer than 30,000 or more than 120,000 public chains, plus five repertoires with anomalous nucleotide sharing, were excluded from co-occurrence clustering. TCRdb limited this immuneACCESS table to in-frame rearrangements with V and J called. A share of clones is missing; checked studies link under half to unresolved V genes, and the rest is unexplained. V, J and clone size derive from that table, while D and trimming were established from the DNA sequence. The sample profile shows around 90,000 clones; around four fifths of them were found once. About 2.5% of the sample comes from the top ten.

Here is what the overall study found, with its caveats: A later genetic analysis associated a missense DCLRE1C variant with V-gene and J-gene trimming of TCR beta chains, and an independent cohort replicated the association. Only TCR beta chains were sequenced in this cohort, and the absence of alpha or paired-chain data limited detectable features. Seventeen rarely observed V segments, including chromosome 9 orphons, were excluded from the earlier analysis of a few hundred of the donors because counts were too low. For the cohort, immune exposure information was limited to CMV serostatus. A further reported finding was that TCR beta sequences accurately predicted the HLA-A and HLA-B alleles for most subjects in the first cohort. In the study, some 160 TCR beta chains were listed as associated with cytomegalovirus. Correlated functional status among segregating V segments might be attributable to linkage disequilibrium, but an unknown experimental factor could not be ruled out. When HLA alleles, especially DR and DQ, strongly co-occurred, attributing TCR associations to individual alleles was difficult. In a later analysis, TCR association rates were found to vary across HLA loci, with the most associated TCRs seen for DRB1 alleles and the fewest for HLA-C alleles. An earlier analysis of roughly 570 of the donors showed that most TCR beta V segments appeared in productive rearrangements either about 90% or about 30% of the time, which broadly matched IMGT annotations. In both the original and validation cohorts, the classifier was reported to diagnose cytomegalovirus status with high specificity and sensitivity. Because HLA typing was missing for some donors at each locus, association tests included only the typed subset. In a later analysis, most CMV-associated TCR beta chains were found to appear HLA-restricted, with HLA associations seemingly driven largely by CMV exposure. In a later analysis, about 16,000 TCR beta sequences were associated with specific HLA alleles at a false discovery rate of 0.05. Some IMGT-functional V segments, including TRBV6-2 and TRBV6-3, could not be distinguished by the 87-base-pair reads and were therefore excluded. A later analysis found that HLA-associated TCR beta chains were more clonally expanded and had lower generation probabilities than equally common non-associated chains. It was suggested by the authors that the approach could potentially be generalized to other disease states and immunological phenotypes. Compared with the approximately 700-donor mean, donors in an Asian-associated ancestry cluster had fewer N-insertions in productive TCRs, according to a later genetic analysis. Most TCR sequences were observed very rarely across donors, whereas some public TCRs were present in many individuals. The presence/absence analyses assumed that sequencing depth was roughly uniform across donors, and that assumption may not be true. A later analysis reported that several top co-occurrence clusters appeared linked to parvovirus B19, influenza, CMV and Epstein-Barr virus. A group of highly shared sequence variants was considered likely to be a technical artifact of the sequencing pipeline. In vitro tests confirmed that a few of the cytomegalovirus-associated TCR beta chains recognize cytomegalovirus antigens.

Regarding this clone: The antigen it binds to is not known. Nothing much larger sits one base from this clone, and base qualities are not available.

From cysteine to phenylalanine, the CDR3 is 14 amino acids long. Kept here is only the CDR3 DNA, which spans 42 bases and is read in frame from base 1. Between the V and J ends, shortened by 7 bases and 8 bases respectively, the junction contains 15 bases. CDR1 and CDR2, per the germline V gene, are MGHDK and SYGVNS. The receptor chain draws on TRBV25-1 and TRBJ1-6; the D gene is possibly TRBD1, with 6 bases matching. The clonotype was recovered from a man aged 25-45 years in good health and CMV-seronegative. Sequencing was performed on PBMCs. The DNA is as follows: TGTGCCAGCACCGGGGGGGGGCTGGATTCACCCCTCCACTTT. The translation is CASTGGGLDSPLHF.